This TCR beta chain derives from a study of shared clonotypes between healthy human individuals. Across the whole study: CD4 naive cells filled three plates per donor, CD4 memory three, CD8 naive two and CD8 memory one.

After removal of 10 bases from V and 5 bases from J, the junction contained 11 bases not matched to a gene. The germline gives CDR1 ENHRY, CDR2 SYGVKD. The CDR3 totals 14 residues. Repertoires were generated with immunoSEQ multiplex PCR, while TCRdb's copy carries only in-frame clones and drops some. The sample holds approximately 340,000 clones; around 67% are singletons and the top ten take about 9.4%. General observations from the study: Some naive CD4 clonotypes, 4% to 6%, turned up in common across a handful of donors. Relative to clonotypes present in all four donors, those not shared had lower generation probabilities.

A few counts support this clone. Its target is unknown. Sequencing input: memory CD4+ T cells sorted from blood. Indicated subset: CD45RA-negative fraction. The chain couples TRBV10-3 to TRBJ2-1, with 7 bases aligning to TRBD2. The clonotype originates from a man in his thirties or forties in good health. CDR3 sequence (DNA): TGTGCCAGCCGACCTTGGGAGGGCAACAATGAGCAGTTCTTC. It encodes CASRPWEGNNEQFF.